This TCR beta chain was observed in a study of cytomegalovirus exposure and HLA in healthy donors. Findings and caveats of the study: The investigators catalogued 150 or so TCR beta chains as cytomegalovirus-associated.

For this clone: Its antigen is not known.

Profiling relied on immunoSEQ multiplex PCR, and the TCRdb table lists in-frame clones only, not all of them. The data hold more than 150,000 clones, with roughly four fifths observed a single time. The germline V gene has CDR1 LGHNT and CDR2 FRNRAP. The CDR3 spans 12 residues. Deletions cut 6 bases from V and 11 bases from J, with 14 bases between. The material sequenced was PBMCs. This TCR came from a woman between 18 and 29 years old in good health and CMV-seropositive. V usage is TRBV12-5 and J usage is TRBJ1-3, with a weak D call TRBD1 (6 bases). The CDR3 sequence is CASGRDTRAIYF. The CDR3 DNA reads TGTGCTAGTGGCCGGGACACCCGAGCCATATATTTT.